This T cell receptor beta chain was sequenced for a study of T cells expressing NK-cell markers. On the study more broadly: Serological testing identified seven of the eight sequenced donors as HCMV-seropositive and one as seronegative.

The germline V gene has CDR1 SGHRS and CDR2 YFSETQ. There are 14 residues in the CDR3. Study-wide results and limits: In about six donors, dominant CD3+CD56+NKG2C+ clonotypes ranked among the top 10 CD8+ clonotypes. In a few donors, dominant clonotypes made up about 25-65% of CD3+CD56-NKG2C+ cells.

With regard to this clonotype: The antigen is unknown.

TCRdb reanalyzed the 5' RACE reads, giving one entry per CDR3 protein sequence and no DNA. The table lists over 100,000 distinct CDR3 sequences. The sequenced material came from blood T cells: a sorted CD56 or NKG2C T cell subset, CD4+ or CD8+ T cells, or bulk PBMC T cells (not recorded which). This chain links TRBV5-1 with TRBJ2-5; the TCRdb call, TRBD1, lacks DNA for checking. The origin of this receptor is a woman between 18 and 70 years old in good health. CDR3 residues: CASSLGTNQETQYF.